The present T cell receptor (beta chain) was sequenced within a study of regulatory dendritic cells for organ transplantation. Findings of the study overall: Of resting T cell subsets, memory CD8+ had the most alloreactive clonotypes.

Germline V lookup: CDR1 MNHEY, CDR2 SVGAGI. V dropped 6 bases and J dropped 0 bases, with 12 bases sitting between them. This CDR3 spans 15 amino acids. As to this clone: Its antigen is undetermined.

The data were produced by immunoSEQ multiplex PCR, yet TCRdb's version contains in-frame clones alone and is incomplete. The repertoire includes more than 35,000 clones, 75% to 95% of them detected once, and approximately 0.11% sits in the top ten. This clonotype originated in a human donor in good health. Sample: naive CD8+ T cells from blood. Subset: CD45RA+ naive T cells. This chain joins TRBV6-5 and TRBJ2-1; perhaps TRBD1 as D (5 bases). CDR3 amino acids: CASRFFDSSYNEQFF. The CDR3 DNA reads TGTGCCAGCAGGTTCTTCGACAGCTCCTACAATGAGCAGTTCTTC.